The clone carrying this T cell receptor beta chain was recorded a few times. Its antigen is unidentified. Total RNA was extracted at no less than 6 micrograms per sample. This entry comes from a study of blood T cells in healthy people across ages. For the study at large: Per two T cells, about one barcoded beta molecule was captured through template switching.

Study-wide findings and caveats: Long-lived donors carried more naive CD4+ cells and greater diversity than aged donors.

J lost 2 bases, V lost 3 bases, and 3 bases had no gene match. The CDR3 sequence is 14 residues long. CDR1 ENHRY and CDR2 SYGVKD come from the germline V gene. Primers used in a second PCR of about 6 to 11 cycles were a sample-barcoded 5' primer and a J-beta primer mix. TCRdb reprocessed the 5' RACE reads with MiXCR, giving one entry per CDR3 protein. This table holds 2 million or so distinct CDR3 sequences, approximately 50% found once. The chain combines TRBV10-3 with TRBJ1-2; 7 bases map to TRBD1. This clonotype was sampled from a woman aged 40-49 years in good health. Source material: blood. The CDR3 nucleotides are TGTGCCATCAGTGATCGACAGGGCAACTATGGCTACACCTTC. As protein: CAISDRQGNYGYTF.